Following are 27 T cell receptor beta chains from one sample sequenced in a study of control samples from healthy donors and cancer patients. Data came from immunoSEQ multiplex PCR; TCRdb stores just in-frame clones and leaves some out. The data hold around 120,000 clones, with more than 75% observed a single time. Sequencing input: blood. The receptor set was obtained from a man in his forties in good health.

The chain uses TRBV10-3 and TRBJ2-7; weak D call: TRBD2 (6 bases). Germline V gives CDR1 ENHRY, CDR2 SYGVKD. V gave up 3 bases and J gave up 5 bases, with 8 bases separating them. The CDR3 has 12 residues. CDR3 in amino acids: CAISDREDEQYF. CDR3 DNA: TGTGCCATCAGTGACAGGGAGGACGAGCAGTACTTC.

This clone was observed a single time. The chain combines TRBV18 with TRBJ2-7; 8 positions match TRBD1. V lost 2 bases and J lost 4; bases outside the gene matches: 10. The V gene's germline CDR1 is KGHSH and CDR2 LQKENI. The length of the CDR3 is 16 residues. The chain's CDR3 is CASSPSLDRALYEQYF. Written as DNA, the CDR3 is TGTGCCAGCTCACCATCTTTGGACAGGGCCCTATACGAGCAGTACTTC.

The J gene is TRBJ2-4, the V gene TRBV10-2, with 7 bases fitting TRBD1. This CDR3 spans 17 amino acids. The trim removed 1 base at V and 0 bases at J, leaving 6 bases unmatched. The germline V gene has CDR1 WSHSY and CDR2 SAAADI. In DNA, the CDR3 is TGCGCCAGCAGTGAGTTTTCCCAGGGGGTAGCCAAAAACATTCAGTACTTC. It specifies CASSEFSQGVAKNIQYF.

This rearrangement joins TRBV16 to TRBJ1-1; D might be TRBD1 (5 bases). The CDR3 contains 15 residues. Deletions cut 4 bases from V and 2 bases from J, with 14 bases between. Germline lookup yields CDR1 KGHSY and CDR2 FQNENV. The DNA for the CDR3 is TGTGCCAGCAGCCCCACGGGGACTCTAAACACTGAAGCTTTCTTT. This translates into CASSPTGTLNTEAFF.

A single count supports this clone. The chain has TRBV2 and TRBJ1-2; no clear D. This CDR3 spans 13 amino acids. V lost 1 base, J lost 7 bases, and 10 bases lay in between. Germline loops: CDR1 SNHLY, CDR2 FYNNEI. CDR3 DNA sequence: TGTGCCAGCAGTGAAGGGCCTGGAGGTGGCTACACCTTC. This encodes CASSEGPGGGYTF.

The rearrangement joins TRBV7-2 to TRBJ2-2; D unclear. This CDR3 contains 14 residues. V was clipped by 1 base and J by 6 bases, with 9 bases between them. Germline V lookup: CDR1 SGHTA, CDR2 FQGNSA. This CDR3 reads CASSLDLGSGELFF. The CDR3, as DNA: TGTGCCAGCAGCTTAGATTTAGGGTCCGGGGAGCTGTTTTTT. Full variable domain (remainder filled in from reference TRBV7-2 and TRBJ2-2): GAGVSQSPSNKVTEKGKDVELRCDPISGHTALYWYRQSLGQGLEFLIYFQGNSAPDKSGLPSDRFSAERTGGSVSTLTIQRTQQEDSAVYLCASSLDLGSGELFFGEGSRLTVL.

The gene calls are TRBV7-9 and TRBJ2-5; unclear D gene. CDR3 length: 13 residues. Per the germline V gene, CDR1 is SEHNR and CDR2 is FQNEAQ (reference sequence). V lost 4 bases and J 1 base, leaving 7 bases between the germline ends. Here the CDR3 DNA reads TGTGCCAGCAGCTCCAGAGTCCAAGAGACCCAGTACTTC. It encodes CASSSRVQETQYF.

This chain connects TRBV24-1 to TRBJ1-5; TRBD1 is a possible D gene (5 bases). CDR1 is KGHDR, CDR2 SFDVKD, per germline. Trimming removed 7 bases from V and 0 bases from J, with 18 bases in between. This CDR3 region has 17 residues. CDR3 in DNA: TGTGCCACCAGCGCCCAAGGGGCCCTAGATAGCAATCAGCCCCAGCATTTT. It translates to CATSAQGALDSNQPQHF.

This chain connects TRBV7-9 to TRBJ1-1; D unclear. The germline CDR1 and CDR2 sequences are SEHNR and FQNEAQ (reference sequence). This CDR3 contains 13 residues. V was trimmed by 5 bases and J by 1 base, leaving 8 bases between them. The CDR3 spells CASSVSENTEAFF. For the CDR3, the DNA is TGTGCCAGCAGCGTATCCGAGAACACTGAAGCTTTCTTT.

The CDR3, as DNA: TGTGCCAGCAGCCCAGGTAGGTTGGGTCCCCCAAACGAGCAGTACTTC. Translating it yields CASSPGRLGPPNEQYF. The chain employs TRBV3-1 (or the pseudogene TRBV3-2) and TRBJ2-7; D call uncertain. The CDR3 is 16 residues long. Trimming stripped 4 bases from V and 5 bases from J, with 21 bases between. Germline values: CDR1 LGHDT, CDR2 YNNKEL (reference sequence).

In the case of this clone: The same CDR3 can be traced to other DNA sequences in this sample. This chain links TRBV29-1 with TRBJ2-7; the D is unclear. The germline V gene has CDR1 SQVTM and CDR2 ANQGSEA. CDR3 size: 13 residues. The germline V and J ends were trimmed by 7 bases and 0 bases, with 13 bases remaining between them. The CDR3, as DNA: TGCAGCGGCCTCGGTAGGGACTCCTACGAGCAGTACTTC. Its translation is CSGLGRDSYEQYF.

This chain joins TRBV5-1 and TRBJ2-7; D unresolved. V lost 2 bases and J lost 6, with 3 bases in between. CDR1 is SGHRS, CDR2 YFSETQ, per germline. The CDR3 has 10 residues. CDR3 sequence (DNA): TGCGCCAGCAGCTTCGGCGAGCAGTACTTC. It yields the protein CASSFGEQYF.

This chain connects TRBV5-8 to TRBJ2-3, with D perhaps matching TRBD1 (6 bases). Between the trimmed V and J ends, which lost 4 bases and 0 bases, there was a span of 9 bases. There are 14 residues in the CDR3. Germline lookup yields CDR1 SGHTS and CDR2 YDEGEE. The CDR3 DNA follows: TGTGCCAGCAGCCGGACAGCTAGCACAGATACGCAGTATTTT. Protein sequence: CASSRTASTDTQYF.

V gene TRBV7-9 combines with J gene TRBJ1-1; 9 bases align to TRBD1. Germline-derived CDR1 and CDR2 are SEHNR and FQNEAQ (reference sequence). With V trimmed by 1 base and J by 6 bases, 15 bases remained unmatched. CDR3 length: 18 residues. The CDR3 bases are TGTGCCAGCAGCTTAGGGGCAGCAGGTGGGACAGGGAGGCCTGAAGCTTTCTTT. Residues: CASSLGAAGGTGRPEAFF.

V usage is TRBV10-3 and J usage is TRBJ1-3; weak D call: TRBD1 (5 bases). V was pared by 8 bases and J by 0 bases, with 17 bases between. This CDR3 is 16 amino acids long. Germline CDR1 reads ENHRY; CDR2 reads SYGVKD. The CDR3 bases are TGTGCCATCGGCCGCCTCGGCCAGGGCTCTGGAAACACCATATATTTT. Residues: CAIGRLGQGSGNTIYF.

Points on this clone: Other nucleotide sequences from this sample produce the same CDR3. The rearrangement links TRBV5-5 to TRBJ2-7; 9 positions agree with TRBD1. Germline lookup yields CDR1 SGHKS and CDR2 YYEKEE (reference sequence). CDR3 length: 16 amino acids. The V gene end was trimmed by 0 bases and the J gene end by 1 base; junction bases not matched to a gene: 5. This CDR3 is CASSLGPGQGSYEQYF. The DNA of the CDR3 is TGTGCCAGCAGCTTGGGGCCGGGACAGGGTTCCTACGAGCAGTACTTC.

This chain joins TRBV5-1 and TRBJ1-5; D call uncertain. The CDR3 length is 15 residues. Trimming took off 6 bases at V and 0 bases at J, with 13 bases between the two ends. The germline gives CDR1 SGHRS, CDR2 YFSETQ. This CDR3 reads CASKRSPSSNQPQHF. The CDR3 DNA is TGCGCCAGCAAACGGTCACCGAGTAGCAATCAGCCCCAGCATTTT. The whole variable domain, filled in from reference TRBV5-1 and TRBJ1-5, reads KAGVTQTPRYLIKTRGQQVTLSCSPISGHRSVSWYQQTPGQGLQFLFEYFSETQRNKGNFPGRFSGRQFSNSRSEMNVSTLELGDSALYLCASKRSPSSNQPQHFGDGTRLSIL.

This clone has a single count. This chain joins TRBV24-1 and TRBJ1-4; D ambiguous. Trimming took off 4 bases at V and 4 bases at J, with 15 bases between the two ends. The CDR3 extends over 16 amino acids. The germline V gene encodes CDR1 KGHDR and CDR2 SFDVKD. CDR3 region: CATSESGFADNEKLFF. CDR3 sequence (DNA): TGTGCCACCAGTGAGTCGGGCTTCGCCGATAATGAAAAACTGTTTTTT.

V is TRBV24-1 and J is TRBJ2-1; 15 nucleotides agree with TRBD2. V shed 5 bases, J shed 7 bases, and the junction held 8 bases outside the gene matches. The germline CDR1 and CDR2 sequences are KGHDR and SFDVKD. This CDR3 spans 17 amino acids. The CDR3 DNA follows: TGTGCCACCAGTGCCAAGGGTGGACTAGCGGGGGGGAATGAGCAGTTCTTC. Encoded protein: CATSAKGGLAGGNEQFF.

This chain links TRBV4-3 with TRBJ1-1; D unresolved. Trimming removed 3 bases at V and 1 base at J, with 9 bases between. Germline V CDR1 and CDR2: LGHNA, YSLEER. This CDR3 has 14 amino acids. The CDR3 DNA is TGCGCCAGCAGCCAGTACCGGGGGAACACTGAAGCTTTCTTT. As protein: CASSQYRGNTEAFF.

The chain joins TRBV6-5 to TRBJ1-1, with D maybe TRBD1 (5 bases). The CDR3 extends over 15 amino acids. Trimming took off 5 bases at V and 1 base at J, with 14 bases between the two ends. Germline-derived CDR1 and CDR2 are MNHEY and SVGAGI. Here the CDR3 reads CASSTPGTANTEAFF. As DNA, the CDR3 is TGTGCCAGCAGTACCCCCGGGACGGCGAACACTGAAGCTTTCTTT.

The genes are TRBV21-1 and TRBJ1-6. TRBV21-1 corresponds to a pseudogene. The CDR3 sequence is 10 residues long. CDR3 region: CASIGSPLHF. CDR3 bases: TGTGCCAGCATTGGGTCACCCCTCCACTTT.

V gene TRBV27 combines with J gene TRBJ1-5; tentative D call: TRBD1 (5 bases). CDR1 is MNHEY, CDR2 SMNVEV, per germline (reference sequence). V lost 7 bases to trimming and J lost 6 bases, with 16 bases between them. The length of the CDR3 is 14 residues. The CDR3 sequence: CASKFQGAGQPQHF. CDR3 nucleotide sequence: TGTGCCAGCAAGTTTCAAGGGGCTGGTCAGCCCCAGCATTTT.

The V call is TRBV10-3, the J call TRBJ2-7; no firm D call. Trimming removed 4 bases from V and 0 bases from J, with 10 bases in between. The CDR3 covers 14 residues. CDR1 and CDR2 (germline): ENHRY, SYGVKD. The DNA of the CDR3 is TGTGCCATCAGTGGCCAGACGGGCTCCTACGAGCAGTACTTC. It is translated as CAISGQTGSYEQYF.

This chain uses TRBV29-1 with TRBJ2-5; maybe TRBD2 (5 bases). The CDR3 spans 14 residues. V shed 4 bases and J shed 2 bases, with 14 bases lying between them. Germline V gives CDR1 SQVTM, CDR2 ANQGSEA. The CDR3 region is CSVVADGKQETQYF. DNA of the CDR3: TGCAGCGTTGTTGCGGACGGGAAGCAAGAGACCCAGTACTTC.

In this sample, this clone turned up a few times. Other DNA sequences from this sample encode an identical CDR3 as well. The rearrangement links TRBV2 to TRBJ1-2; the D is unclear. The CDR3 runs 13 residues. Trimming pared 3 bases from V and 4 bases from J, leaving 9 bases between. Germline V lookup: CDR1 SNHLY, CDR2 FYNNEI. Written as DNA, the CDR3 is TGTGCCAGCAGTGATTCAGGCAGCTATGGCTACACCTTC. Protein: CASSDSGSYGYTF.

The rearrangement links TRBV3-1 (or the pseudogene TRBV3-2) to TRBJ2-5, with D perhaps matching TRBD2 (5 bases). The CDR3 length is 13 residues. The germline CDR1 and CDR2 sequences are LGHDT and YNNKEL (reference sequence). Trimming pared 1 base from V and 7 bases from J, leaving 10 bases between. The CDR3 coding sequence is TGTGCCAGCAGCCAAGGAGGACGGGGGACCCAGTACTTC. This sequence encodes CASSQGGRGTQYF.